Shown below are 32 T cell receptor beta chains from a single sample sequenced in a study of technical replicates of blood from several donors. Assay used: immunoSEQ multiplex PCR; TCRdb lists only in-frame clones, some missing. This table holds some 48,000 clones, around nine tenths found once. Sequences were obtained from PBMCs. These receptor sequences come from a human donor in good health. Some clones in this sample may be carry-over from other donors' samples.

This chain joins TRBV2 and TRBJ2-1; 7 bases fit TRBD2. This CDR3 comprises 14 residues. The germline V gene has CDR1 SNHLY and CDR2 FYNNEI. Losses at the gene ends were 8 bases for V and 2 bases for J; bases not matched to a gene: 6. In DNA form, the CDR3 reads TGTGCCAGCTTGAGCGGGGCTACCTACAATGAGCAGTTCTTC. It is translated as CASLSGATYNEQFF. The full variable domain, in which reference TRBV2 and TRBJ2-1 provide the parts outside the CDR3, is EPEVTQTPSHQVTQMGQEVILRCVPISNHLYFYWYRQILGQKVEFLVSFYNNEISEKSEIFDDQFSVERPDGSNFTLKIRSTKLEDSAMYFCASLSGATYNEQFFGPGTRLTVL.

The CDR3 DNA reads as TGTGCCAGTAGTATTAGCGGGAGAGGGAATGGCAAAAACATTCAGTACTTC. It encodes CASSISGRGNGKNIQYF. V gene TRBV19 combines with J gene TRBJ2-4; 9 nucleotides agree with TRBD2. This CDR3 spans 17 amino acids. Germline CDR1 and CDR2: LNHDA and SQIVND (reference sequence). The ends lost 3 bases at V and 3 bases at J; junction bases unmatched: 9. Complete variable domain (other parts from reference TRBV19 and TRBJ2-4): DGGITQSPKYLFRKEGQNVTLSCEQNLNHDAMYWYRQDPGQGLRLIYYSQIVNDFQKGDIAEGYSVSREKKESFPLTVTSAQKNPTAFYLCASSISGRGNGKNIQYFGAGTRLSVL.

The rearrangement joins TRBV29-1 to TRBJ2-3; 13 bases agree with TRBD2. The CDR3 runs to 16 residues. The V gene end was trimmed by 6 bases and the J gene end by 2 bases; junction bases not matched to a gene: 8. The germline gives CDR1 SQVTM, CDR2 ANQGSEA. In nucleotides, the CDR3 is TGCAGCGTAATGGGACTAGCGGGGTCACACACAGATACGCAGTATTTT. Translation gives CSVMGLAGSHTDTQYF.

The rearrangement links TRBV6-5 to TRBJ1-1; D is uncertain. This CDR3 is built from 13 residues. Trimming pared 2 bases from V and 1 base from J, leaving 5 bases between. CDR1 is MNHEY and CDR2 is SVGAGI in the germline V gene. CDR3 loop: CASSYGQNTEAFF. The CDR3 nucleotides read TGTGCCAGCAGTTACGGCCAGAACACTGAAGCTTTCTTT.

The gene calls are TRBV11-3 and TRBJ1-1; 8 bases are a match to TRBD1. The CDR3 is 15 amino acids. Germline lookup yields CDR1 SGHNT and CDR2 YENEEA. Trimming cost V 4 bases and J 5 bases; bases outside gene matches: 9. CDR3 sequence reads: CASSYTTGGGTEAFF. For the CDR3, the DNA is TGTGCCAGCAGCTACACTACAGGGGGAGGAACTGAAGCTTTCTTT. Variable domain in full (rest from reference TRBV11-3 and TRBJ1-1): EAGVVQSPRYKIIEKKQPVAFWCNPISGHNTLYWYLQNLGQGPELLIRYENEEAVDDSQLPKDRFSAERLKGVDSTLKIQPAELGDSAVYLCASSYTTGGGTEAFFGQGTRLTVV.

The rearrangement links TRBV29-1 to TRBJ2-7, with D possibly being TRBD1 (6 bases). The CDR3 is made up of 11 amino acids. The V end was cut by 7 bases, the J end by 6 bases, with 13 bases between. CDR1 is SQVTM, CDR2 ANQGSEA, per germline. The CDR3 here is CSATQGSEQYF. The CDR3 DNA follows: TGCAGCGCAACCCAGGGGAGCGAGCAGTACTTC.

The J gene is TRBJ2-7, the V gene TRBV6-5; possible D gene TRBD2, 6 bases. The V and J ends lost 8 bases and 5 bases respectively, with 19 bases between them. The germline gives CDR1 MNHEY, CDR2 SVGAGI. This CDR3 region has 14 residues. CDR3 loop: CASARAMRENEQYF. The CDR3 region has the DNA TGTGCCAGCGCCAGGGCCATGCGGGAAAACGAGCAGTACTTC.

The gene calls are TRBV6-5 and TRBJ1-1, with unresolved D. The germline gives CDR1 MNHEY, CDR2 SVGAGI. Trimming removed 10 bases at V and 5 bases at J, with 11 bases between. The CDR3 covers 11 residues. Here the CDR3 reads CATRRETEAFF. In nucleotides, the CDR3 is TGTGCCACACGAAGAGAGACTGAAGCTTTCTTT.

V is TRBV10-3 and J is TRBJ2-2, with 16 nucleotides matching TRBD2. J gave up 6 bases and V 10 bases, and 11 bases lay outside the gene matches. The CDR3 extends over 17 amino acids. CDR1 is ENHRY and CDR2 is SYGVKD in the germline V gene. The CDR3 region is CASGTSGGAVTAGELFF. The DNA of the CDR3 is TGTGCCAGCGGGACTAGCGGGGGGGCGGTGACCGCCGGGGAGCTGTTTTTT.

V and J are TRBV4-2 and TRBJ1-2, with unresolved D. Germline V lookup: CDR1 LGHNA, CDR2 YNFKEQ. V was cut by 0 bases and J by 2 bases, with 4 bases left in between. The length of the CDR3 is 13 residues. The CDR3 loop reads CASSQDRNYGYTF. In DNA form, the CDR3 reads TGTGCCAGCAGCCAAGACAGGAACTATGGCTACACCTTC.

The chain combines TRBV6-6 with TRBJ1-1; D might be TRBD1 (6 bases). Trimming took 5 bases from V and 5 from J, leaving 18 bases between them. CDR3 length: 15 amino acids. Germline CDR1 is MNHNY and CDR2 is SVGAGI (reference sequence). The CDR3 nucleotides read TGTGCCAGCAGTCCCACCTCCGGCAGGGGAACTGAAGCTTTCTTT. Its protein is CASSPTSGRGTEAFF.

The chain's CDR3 is CATSRGDRGRGGQYF. The CDR3 bases are TGTGCCACCAGCAGAGGGGACAGGGGGCGAGGAGGGCAGTACTTC. The chain carries TRBV15 and TRBJ2-7; 12 positions agree with TRBD1. The trim removed 1 base at V and 9 bases at J, leaving 7 bases unmatched. The CDR3 runs 15 residues. Per germline, CDR1 LNHNV and CDR2 YYDKDF (reference sequence). The full variable domain, rest sourced from reference TRBV15 and TRBJ2-7, is DAMVIQNPRYQVTQFGKPVTLSCSQTLNHNVMYWYQQKSSQAPKLLFHYYDKDFNNEADTPDNFQSRRPNTSFCFLDIRSPGLGDTAMYLCATSRGDRGRGGQYFGPGTRLTVT.

The chain employs TRBV7-2 and TRBJ1-1; D uncertain. The CDR3 runs 13 residues. V lost 1 base, J lost 1 base, and 4 bases lay in between. The germline V gene has CDR1 SGHTA and CDR2 FQGNSA. The DNA of the CDR3 is TGTGCCAGCAGCTTAGGAGAGAACACTGAAGCTTTCTTT. Translating gives CASSLGENTEAFF. Complete variable domain (other parts from reference TRBV7-2 and TRBJ1-1): GAGVSQSPSNKVTEKGKDVELRCDPISGHTALYWYRQSLGQGLEFLIYFQGNSAPDKSGLPSDRFSAERTGGSVSTLTIQRTQQEDSAVYLCASSLGENTEAFFGQGTRLTVV.

V usage is TRBV29-1 and J usage is TRBJ1-3; 11 bases fit TRBD1. The germline gives CDR1 SQVTM, CDR2 ANQGSEA. The CDR3 has 14 residues. V lost 7 bases, J lost 4 bases, and 6 bases stayed unmatched. The CDR3 sequence: CSAGQGAVGNTIYF. In DNA, the CDR3 is TGCAGCGCCGGACAGGGGGCAGTCGGAAACACCATATATTTT.

This chain joins TRBV6-1 and TRBJ1-5, with 8 bases fitting TRBD1. This CDR3 region has 15 residues. Germline loops: CDR1 MNHNS, CDR2 SASEGT. Trimming cost V 6 bases and J 7 bases; bases outside gene matches: 11. This chain's CDR3 is CASSGDRFLRQPQHF. CDR3 nucleotides: TGTGCCAGCAGCGGGGACAGGTTCTTGAGACAGCCCCAGCATTTT.

This chain links TRBV11-2 with TRBJ1-6; D might be TRBD1 (5 bases). This CDR3 has 16 residues. Germline V gene lookup returns CDR1 SGHAT and CDR2 FQNNGV. V was cut by 1 base and J by 8 bases, with 15 bases left in between. DNA for the CDR3: TGTGCCAGCAGCTTAGGAGGTTCAGGGATTTATTCACCCCTCCACTTT. Translating gives CASSLGGSGIYSPLHF.

The V call is TRBV7-9, the J call TRBJ1-6, with 7 bases lining up with TRBD1. The CDR3 runs to 15 residues. J lost 7 bases, V lost 5 bases, and 8 bases had no gene match. Germline-derived CDR1 and CDR2 are SEHNR and FQNEAQ (reference sequence). CDR3 in amino acids: CASSTEGAKNSPLHF. In nucleotides, the CDR3 is TGTGCCAGCAGCACAGAGGGGGCCAAGAATTCACCCCTCCACTTT.

There are a few counts of this clone. This chain links TRBV7-8 with TRBJ2-7; TRBD1 matches at 11 bases. Germline CDR1 SGHVS, CDR2 FQNEAQ. J gave up 5 bases and V 2 bases, and 17 bases lay outside the gene matches. CDR3 length: 19 amino acids. The CDR3: CASSLYPIGQGALRDEQYF. In nucleotides, the CDR3 is TGTGCCAGCAGCTTATACCCAATCGGACAGGGGGCGCTGAGGGACGAGCAGTACTTC.

The chain couples TRBV5-1 to TRBJ2-1; 15 bases map to TRBD2. The CDR3 is made up of 18 amino acids. Per the germline V gene, CDR1 is SGHRS and CDR2 is YFSETQ. Trimming removed 4 bases from V and 1 base from J; junction bases left unmatched: 6. The CDR3 coding sequence is TGCGCCAGCAGCCCACGGACTAGCGGGGGGGCTTCCTACAATGAGCAGTTCTTC. Its protein product is CASSPRTSGGASYNEQFF.

This chain joins TRBV23-1 and TRBJ1-1, with D possibly TRBD1 on 6 matching bases. TRBV23-1 is filed as an ORF, its function uncertain. The CDR3 has 13 residues. Trimming pared 2 bases from V and 7 bases from J, leaving 11 bases between. The CDR3 loop is CASSQETGCEAFF. CDR3 DNA: TGCGCCAGCAGTCAAGAGACAGGATGTGAAGCTTTCTTT.

The chain has TRBV9 and TRBJ2-5; TRBD2 might be the D (7 bases). The V gene lost 5 bases and the J gene lost 4 bases, with 24 bases spanning the gap. The CDR3 sequence is 17 residues long. Germline V gene sequence: CDR1 SGDLS, CDR2 YYNGEE. The CDR3 loop reads CASSAGGGGDYLETQYF. The DNA of the CDR3 is TGTGCCAGCAGTGCCGGTGGGGGCGGGGACTATTTAGAGACCCAGTACTTC.

This chain uses TRBV7-2 with TRBJ1-4; 10 bases align to TRBD1. This CDR3 is built from 16 residues. The trim removed 5 bases at V and 8 bases at J, leaving 11 bases unmatched. CDR1 SGHTA and CDR2 FQGNSA come from the germline V gene. CDR3 residues: CASSPRGTGVGEKLFF. CDR3 coding DNA: TGTGCCAGCAGCCCTCGCGGGACAGGGGTGGGAGAAAAACTGTTTTTT.

There are a few counts of this clone. The chain has TRBV30 and TRBJ1-2; the D is unclear. V gave up 8 bases and J gave up 8 bases, with 15 bases separating them. Looked up from germline, CDR1 is GTSNPN and CDR2 is SVGIG (reference sequence). This CDR3 comprises 11 residues. The CDR3 coding sequence is TGTGCCCGGGTGAGCCGGTCGGGCTACACCTTC. As protein: CARVSRSGYTF.

The rearrangement joins TRBV19 to TRBJ1-1; D gene unclear. V was pared by 6 bases and J by 0 bases, with 8 bases between. Germline CDR1 LNHDA, CDR2 SQIVND (reference sequence). CDR3 length equals 13 residues. CDR3 bases: TGTGCCAGTAGCGAGGTATTGAACACTGAAGCTTTCTTT. Translating gives CASSEVLNTEAFF.

The J gene is TRBJ1-2, the V gene TRBV5-1; TRBD1 matches 8 bases. J lost 2 bases, V lost 4 bases, and 13 bases had no gene match. Germline CDR1 SGHRS, CDR2 YFSETQ. The CDR3 totals 17 residues. CDR3: CASSEIKTGGSNYGYTF. In DNA, the CDR3 is TGCGCCAGCAGCGAAATCAAAACAGGGGGGTCAAACTATGGCTACACCTTC.

The chain links TRBV11-2 to TRBJ2-7, with 9 bases identical to TRBD1. V dropped 7 bases and J dropped 6; count of bases not matched to a gene: 7. The germline V gene encodes CDR1 SGHAT and CDR2 FQNNGV. This CDR3 has 13 amino acids. The CDR3 coding sequence is TGTGCCAGCACACGGGACAGGGACTCCGAGCAGTACTTC. It codes for CASTRDRDSEQYF.

The table lists this clone with a count of one. The identical CDR3 is also encoded by other nucleotide sequences in the sample. The CDR3 bases are TGTGCCAGCAGCGTAGGACAGGGGAATACTGAAGCTTTCTTT. It codes for CASSVGQGNTEAFF. The rearrangement links TRBV9 to TRBJ1-1, with TRBD1 matching over 8 bases. J was trimmed by 5 bases and V by 0 bases; bases with no gene match: 3. Germline loops: CDR1 SGDLS, CDR2 YYNGEE. This CDR3 spans 14 amino acids.

The chain employs TRBV5-8 and TRBJ2-3; possible D gene TRBD1, 6 bases. V was cut by 4 bases and J by 5 bases, with 23 bases left in between. Germline V gives CDR1 SGHTS, CDR2 YDEGEE. The CDR3 has 17 residues. CDR3 DNA sequence: TGTGCCAGCAGCCACGAAGGAAACTGGGGGCAGAAAGATACGCAGTATTTT. Translated: CASSHEGNWGQKDTQYF.

The chain uses TRBV29-1 and TRBJ1-2; TRBD1 might be the D (6 bases). V lost 5 bases and J lost 3, with 10 bases in between. The CDR3 consists of 12 residues. Germline assignment: CDR1 SQVTM and CDR2 ANQGSEA. CDR3 loop: CSVSRTDYGYTF. The CDR3, as DNA: TGCAGCGTTAGTAGGACAGACTATGGCTACACCTTC.

The gene calls are TRBV20-1 and TRBJ1-1; no clear D gene. Germline loops: CDR1 DFQATT, CDR2 SNEGSKA (reference sequence). The CDR3 extends over 11 amino acids. Trimming took 3 bases from V and 5 from J, leaving 7 bases between them. The CDR3, as DNA: TGCAGTGCTAGCCGGGTGACTGAAGCTTTCTTT. This gives the protein CSASRVTEAFF.

Here the CDR3 reads CASSQVVGGELFF. For the CDR3, the DNA is TGTGCCAGCAGCCAAGTGGTCGGCGGGGAGCTGTTTTTT. This rearrangement joins TRBV14 to TRBJ2-2; D call uncertain. From germline, CDR1 is SGHDN and CDR2 FVKESK. V was pared by 1 base and J by 7 bases, with 7 bases between. This CDR3 region has 13 residues.

CDR3 bases: TGTGCCAGCAGCCAAGCCGGGGTGGCCTACGAGCAGTACTTC. Residues: CASSQAGVAYEQYF. The genes are TRBV5-6 and TRBJ2-7; D perhaps matches TRBD2 (5 bases). The CDR3 has 14 amino acids. Trimming took off 4 bases at V and 2 bases at J, with 13 bases between the two ends. CDR1 and CDR2 from the germline V gene are SGHDT and YYEEEE.